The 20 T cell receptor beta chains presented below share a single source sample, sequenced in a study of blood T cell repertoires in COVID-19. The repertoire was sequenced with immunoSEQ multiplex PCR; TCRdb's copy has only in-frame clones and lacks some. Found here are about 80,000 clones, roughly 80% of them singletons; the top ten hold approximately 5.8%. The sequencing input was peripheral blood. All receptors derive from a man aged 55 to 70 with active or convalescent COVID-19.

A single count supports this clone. For the CDR3, the DNA is TGTGCCAGCAGCGTTACCCAGGGAACGACCGGGGAGCTGTTTTTT. Translation gives CASSVTQGTTGELFF. The V and J genes are TRBV9 and TRBJ2-2; D perhaps matches TRBD1 (5 bases). Trimming took 2 bases from V and 5 from J, leaving 13 bases between them. This CDR3 comprises 15 residues. Germline CDR1 SGDLS, CDR2 YYNGEE.

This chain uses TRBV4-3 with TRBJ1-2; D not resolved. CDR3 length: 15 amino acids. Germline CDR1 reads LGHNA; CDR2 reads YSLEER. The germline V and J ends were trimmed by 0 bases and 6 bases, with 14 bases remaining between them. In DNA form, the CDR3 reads TGCGCCAGCAGCCAAGATACACAGCACGGGAATGGCTACACCTTC. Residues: CASSQDTQHGNGYTF.

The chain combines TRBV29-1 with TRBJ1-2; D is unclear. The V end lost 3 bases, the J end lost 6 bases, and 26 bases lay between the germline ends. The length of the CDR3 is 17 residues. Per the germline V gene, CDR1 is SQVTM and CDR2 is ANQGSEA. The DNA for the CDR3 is TGCAGCGTTGACCCCCCCCTCGCACAGTTGAGTACAGATGGCTACACCTTC. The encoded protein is CSVDPPLAQLSTDGYTF.

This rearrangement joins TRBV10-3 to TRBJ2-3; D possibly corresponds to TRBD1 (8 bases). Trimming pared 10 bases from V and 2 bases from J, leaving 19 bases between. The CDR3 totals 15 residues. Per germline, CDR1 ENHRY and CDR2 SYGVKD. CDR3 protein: CATAGQGGSTDTQYF. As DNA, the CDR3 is TGTGCCACCGCCGGACAGGGAGGGTCCACAGATACGCAGTATTTT.

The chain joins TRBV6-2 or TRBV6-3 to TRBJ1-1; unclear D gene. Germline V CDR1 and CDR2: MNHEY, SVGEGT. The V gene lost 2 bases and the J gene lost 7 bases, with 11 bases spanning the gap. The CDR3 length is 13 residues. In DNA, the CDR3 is TGTGCCAGCAGTTACACGGTGCGCGGTGAAGCTTTCTTT. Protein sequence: CASSYTVRGEAFF.

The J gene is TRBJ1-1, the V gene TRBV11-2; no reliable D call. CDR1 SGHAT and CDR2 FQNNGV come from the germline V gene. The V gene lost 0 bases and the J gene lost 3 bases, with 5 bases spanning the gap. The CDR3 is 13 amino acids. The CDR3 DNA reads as TGTGCCAGCAGCTTAGACGTCGACACTGAAGCTTTCTTT. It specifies CASSLDVDTEAFF.

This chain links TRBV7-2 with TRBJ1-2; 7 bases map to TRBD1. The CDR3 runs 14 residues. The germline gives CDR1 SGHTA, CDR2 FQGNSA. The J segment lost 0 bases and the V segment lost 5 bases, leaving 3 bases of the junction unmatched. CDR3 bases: TGTGCCAGCAGCGAGGGACAGCCTAACTATGGCTACACCTTC. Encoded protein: CASSEGQPNYGYTF.

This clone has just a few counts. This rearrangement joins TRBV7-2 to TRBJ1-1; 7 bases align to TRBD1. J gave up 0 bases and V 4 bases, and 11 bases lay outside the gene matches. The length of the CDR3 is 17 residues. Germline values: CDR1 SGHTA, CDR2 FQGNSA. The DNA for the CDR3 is TGTGCCAGCAGCTACGGACAGGTATTAAGCATGAACACTGAAGCTTTCTTT. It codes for CASSYGQVLSMNTEAFF.

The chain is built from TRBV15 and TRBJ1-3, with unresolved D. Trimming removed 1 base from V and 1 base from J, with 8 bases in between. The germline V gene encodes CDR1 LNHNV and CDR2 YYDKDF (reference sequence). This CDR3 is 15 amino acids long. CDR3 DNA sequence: TGTGCCACCAGCAGAGTACAGACGTCTGGAAACACCATATATTTT. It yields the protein CATSRVQTSGNTIYF.

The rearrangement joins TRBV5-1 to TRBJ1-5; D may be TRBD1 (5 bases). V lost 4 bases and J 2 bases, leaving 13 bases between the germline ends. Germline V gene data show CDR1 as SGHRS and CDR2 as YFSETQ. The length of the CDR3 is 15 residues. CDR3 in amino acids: CASSESAGGNQPQHF. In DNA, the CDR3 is TGCGCCAGCAGCGAGAGCGCGGGGGGCAATCAGCCCCAGCATTTT.

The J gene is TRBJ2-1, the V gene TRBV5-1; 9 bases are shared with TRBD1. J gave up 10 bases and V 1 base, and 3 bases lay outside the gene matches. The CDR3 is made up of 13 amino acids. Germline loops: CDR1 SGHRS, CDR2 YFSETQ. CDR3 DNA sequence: TGCGCCAGCAGCTTGACAGGGGGCGTCGAGCAGTTCTTC. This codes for CASSLTGGVEQFF.

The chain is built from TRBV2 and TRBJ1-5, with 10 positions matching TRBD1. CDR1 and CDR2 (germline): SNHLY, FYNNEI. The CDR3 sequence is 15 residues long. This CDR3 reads CAFARDRGDRQPQHF. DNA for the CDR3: TGTGCTTTTGCGAGGGACAGGGGTGATCGTCAGCCCCAGCATTTT.

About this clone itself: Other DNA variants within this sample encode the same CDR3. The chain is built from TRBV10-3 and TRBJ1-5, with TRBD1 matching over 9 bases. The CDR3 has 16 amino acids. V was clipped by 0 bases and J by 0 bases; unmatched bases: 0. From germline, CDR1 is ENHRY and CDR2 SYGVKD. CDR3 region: CAISESGQGSNQPQHF. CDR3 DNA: TGTGCCATCAGTGAGTCGGGACAGGGTAGCAATCAGCCCCAGCATTTT.

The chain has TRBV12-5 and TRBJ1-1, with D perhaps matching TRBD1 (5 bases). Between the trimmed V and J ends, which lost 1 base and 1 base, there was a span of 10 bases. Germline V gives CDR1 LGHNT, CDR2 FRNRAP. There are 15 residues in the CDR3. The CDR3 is CASGLDTGGNTEAFF. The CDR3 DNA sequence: TGTGCTAGTGGTTTGGACACGGGGGGGAACACTGAAGCTTTCTTT.

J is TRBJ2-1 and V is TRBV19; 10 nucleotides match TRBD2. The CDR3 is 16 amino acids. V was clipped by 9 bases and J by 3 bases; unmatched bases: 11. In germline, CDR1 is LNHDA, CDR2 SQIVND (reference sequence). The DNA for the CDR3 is TGTGCCAGCTGGGAGTCTAGCGGGGGTCTCTACAATGAGCAGTTCTTC. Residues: CASWESSGGLYNEQFF. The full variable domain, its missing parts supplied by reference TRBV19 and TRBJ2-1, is DGGITQSPKYLFRKEGQNVTLSCEQNLNHDAMYWYRQDPGQGLRLIYYSQIVNDFQKGDIAEGYSVSREKKESFPLTVTSAQKNPTAFYLCASWESSGGLYNEQFFGPGTRLTVL.

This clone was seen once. Written as DNA, the CDR3 is TGTGCCAGCAGGCCCGGGACGGGGGAAGGCTACACCTTC. It encodes CASRPGTGEGYTF. V is TRBV12-3 or TRBV12-4 and J is TRBJ1-2; TRBD1 might be the D (5 bases). The V end lost 6 bases, the J end lost 8 bases, and 16 bases lay between the germline ends. The CDR3 has 13 residues.

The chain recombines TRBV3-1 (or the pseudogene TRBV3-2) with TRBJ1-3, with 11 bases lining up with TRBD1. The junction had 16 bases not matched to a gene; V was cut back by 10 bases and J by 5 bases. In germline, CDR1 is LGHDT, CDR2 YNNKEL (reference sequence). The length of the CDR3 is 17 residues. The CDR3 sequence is CATTRGGQGVRRNTIYF. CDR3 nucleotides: TGTGCCACAACCCGGGGGGGACAGGGGGTGAGGCGAAACACCATATATTTT.

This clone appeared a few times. The CDR3 DNA reads TGTGCCAGCAAGTCGGGATTAGAGACCCAGTACTTC. Its protein product is CASKSGLETQYF. The chain couples TRBV5-6 to TRBJ2-5; weak D call: TRBD2 (5 bases). Germline CDR1 and CDR2: SGHDT and YYEEEE. V was clipped by 6 bases and J by 4 bases, with 10 bases between them. The CDR3 covers 12 residues.

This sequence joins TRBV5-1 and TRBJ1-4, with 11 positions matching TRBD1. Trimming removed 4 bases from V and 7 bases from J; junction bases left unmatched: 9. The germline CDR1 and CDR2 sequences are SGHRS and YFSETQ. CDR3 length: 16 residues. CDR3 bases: TGCGCCAGCAGCACATTGGAGGGGACAGGGGGTGAAAAACTGTTTTTT. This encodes CASSTLEGTGGEKLFF.

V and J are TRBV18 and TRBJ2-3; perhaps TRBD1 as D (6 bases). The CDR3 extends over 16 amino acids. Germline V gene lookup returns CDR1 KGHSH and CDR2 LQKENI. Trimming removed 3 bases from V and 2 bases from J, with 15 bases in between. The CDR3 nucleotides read TGTGCCAGCTCACCCTCTGGGGGCGGTACCACAGATACGCAGTATTTT. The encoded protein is CASSPSGGGTTDTQYF.